The 10 T cell receptor beta chains below all came from one sample that was sequenced in a study of technical replicates of blood from a few donors. Clones were sequenced by immunoSEQ multiplex PCR, and TCRdb holds only the in-frame ones, with some missing. The top ten clones hold more than 0.3% of a sample with around 100,000 clones, roughly 96% of them seen once. Sequenced sample: T cells isolated from PBMCs. These TCRs come from a human donor in good health.

The rearrangement joins TRBV7-9 to TRBJ2-7; D remains ambiguous. V lost 2 bases, J lost 0 bases, and 5 bases lay in between. The CDR3 has 13 amino acids. CDR1 and CDR2 (germline): SEHNR, FQNEAQ (reference sequence). The CDR3 bases are TGTGCCAGCAGCTTACCGAGCTCCTACGAGCAGTACTTC. This codes for CASSLPSSYEQYF.

The chain has TRBV7-9 and TRBJ1-5; D is uncertain. The CDR3 extends over 14 amino acids. V lost 1 base and J lost 5, with 9 bases in between. CDR1 and CDR2 from the germline V gene are SEHNR and FQNEAQ (reference sequence). For the CDR3, the DNA is TGTGCCAGCAGCTTAGATTACGTAGATCAGCCCCAGCATTTT. Residues: CASSLDYVDQPQHF. Full variable domain (missing parts from reference TRBV7-9 and TRBJ1-5): DTGVSQNPRHKITKRGQNVTFRCDPISEHNRLYWYRQTLGQGPEFLTYFQNEAQLEKSRLLSDRFSAERPKGSFSTLEIQRTEQGDSAMYLCASSLDYVDQPQHFGDGTRLSIL.

The rearrangement links TRBV5-1 to TRBJ2-2; TRBD2 agrees at 7 bases. After removal of 0 bases from V and 2 bases from J, the junction contained 7 bases not matched to a gene. The germline V gene encodes CDR1 SGHRS and CDR2 YFSETQ. CDR3 length equals 17 residues. This CDR3 reads CASSLGLGTTNTGELFF. CDR3 in DNA: TGCGCCAGCAGCTTGGGTCTAGGGACTACAAACACCGGGGAGCTGTTTTTT.

The J gene is TRBJ2-3, the V gene TRBV19; TRBD1 matches at 10 bases. Germline lookup yields CDR1 LNHDA and CDR2 SQIVND (reference sequence). The CDR3 is made up of 15 amino acids. Germline trimming cut 7 bases from V and 0 bases from J; bases unmatched to any gene: 4. The CDR3, as DNA: TGTGCCAGTAAGGACAGGGGGAAGAGCACAGATACGCAGTATTTT. Its protein product is CASKDRGKSTDTQYF. Full variable domain (remainder filled in from reference TRBV19 and TRBJ2-3): DGGITQSPKYLFRKEGQNVTLSCEQNLNHDAMYWYRQDPGQGLRLIYYSQIVNDFQKGDIAEGYSVSREKKESFPLTVTSAQKNPTAFYLCASKDRGKSTDTQYFGPGTRLTVL.

The J gene is TRBJ2-4, the V gene TRBV19; no definite D call. The CDR3 has 16 amino acids. V lost 3 bases and J 0 bases, leaving 12 bases between the germline ends. Germline V gives CDR1 LNHDA, CDR2 SQIVND (reference sequence). This CDR3 reads CASSIEDSVAKNIQYF. CDR3 bases: TGTGCCAGTAGTATTGAAGACTCCGTAGCCAAAAACATTCAGTACTTC.

This chain links TRBV19 with TRBJ1-1; 8 bases map to TRBD1. CDR3 length: 16 amino acids. The V gene's germline CDR1 is LNHDA and CDR2 SQIVND (reference sequence). Trimming removed 7 bases from V and 0 bases from J; junction bases left unmatched: 10. CDR3 in DNA: TGTGCCAGTACACAGGGGGTGGGTAGTTTGAACACTGAAGCTTTCTTT. It codes for CASTQGVGSLNTEAFF.

This sequence joins TRBV27 and TRBJ1-3; D uncertain. Germline-derived CDR1 and CDR2 are MNHEY and SMNVEV (reference sequence). The CDR3 loop spans 12 amino acids. The ends were cut back, 7 bases at V and 4 bases at J, with 8 bases in the middle. Here the CDR3 reads CASNEVGNTIYF. The CDR3 DNA reads TGTGCCAGCAACGAGGTAGGAAACACCATATATTTT.

The chain carries TRBV30 and TRBJ2-2, with 7 bases that match TRBD1. This CDR3 is built from 14 residues. Losses at the gene ends were 5 bases for V and 3 bases for J; bases not matched to a gene: 6. The V gene's germline CDR1 is GTSNPN and CDR2 SVGIG (reference sequence). The CDR3 is CAWERTGDTGELFF. CDR3 nucleotides: TGTGCCTGGGAGAGAACAGGGGACACCGGGGAGCTGTTTTTT.

The CDR3 reads CASSQFGGPSGNTIYF. CDR3 nucleotides: TGTGCCAGCAGCCAGTTCGGGGGACCCTCTGGAAACACCATATATTTT. This chain links TRBV14 with TRBJ1-3, with D possibly matching TRBD1 (5 bases). V lost 3 bases to trimming and J lost 0 bases, with 12 bases between them. In germline, CDR1 is SGHDN, CDR2 FVKESK. The CDR3 has 16 residues.

This chain uses TRBV6-5 with TRBJ1-1, with TRBD1 as a possible D gene (6 bases). The ends were cut back, 1 base at V and 4 bases at J, with 13 bases in the middle. The CDR3 is made up of 15 amino acids. CDR1 MNHEY and CDR2 SVGAGI come from the germline V gene. The CDR3 protein is CASSYYLGGGTEAFF. The DNA for the CDR3 is TGTGCCAGCAGTTACTACTTAGGGGGGGGCACTGAAGCTTTCTTT.